These 20 T cell receptor beta chains share one sample of origin, sequenced in a study of Ad26.COV2.S vaccination and SARS-CoV-2 variants. Treatment here: 15 to 20 received Ad26.COV2.S at low or high dose, single or two shots; several received placebo; per-sample allocation not given. Material that was analyzed had been drawn on day 63 after the first vaccine or placebo injection. Method: immunoSEQ multiplex PCR; TCRdb's copy keeps in-frame clones and lacks some. The table includes approximately 450,000 clones, 80% to 95% detected once. The specimen was peripheral blood, collected in a trial of Ad26.COV2.S vaccine versus placebo. The receptors come from a person aged 18-65 years who received the Ad26.COV2.S COVID-19 vaccine or a placebo.

The gene calls are TRBV6-1 and TRBJ1-5; D perhaps matches TRBD1 (6 bases). The germline V and J ends were trimmed by 2 bases and 0 bases, with 26 bases remaining between them. The CDR3 consists of 21 residues. In germline, CDR1 is MNHNS, CDR2 SASEGT. CDR3 amino acids: CASSERFVVGRGLNSNQPQHF. The CDR3 coding sequence is TGTGCCAGCAGTGAAAGGTTCGTGGTGGGCAGGGGCCTCAATAGCAATCAGCCCCAGCATTTT.

V and J are TRBV5-6 and TRBJ2-3, with 10 bases fitting TRBD1. The CDR3 is 16 amino acids. With 2 bases clipped from V and 4 bases from J, the junction kept 7 bases outside the gene matches. CDR1 SGHDT and CDR2 YYEEEE come from the germline V gene. The CDR3 sequence is CASSFLKTGGADTQYF. The CDR3 DNA sequence: TGTGCCAGCAGCTTTCTAAAGACAGGGGGCGCAGATACGCAGTATTTT.

CDR3 nucleotides: TGCGCCAGCAGCCGAACCCACAGGGGAAACCAAGAGACCCAGTACTTC. Translated, it gives CASSRTHRGNQETQYF. V and J are TRBV4-3 and TRBJ2-5; 7 positions agree with TRBD1. V lost 4 bases to trimming and J lost 0 bases; unmatched junction nucleotides: 8. The germline V gene has CDR1 LGHNA and CDR2 YSLEER. The CDR3 spans 16 residues.

In nucleotides, the CDR3 is TGCGCCAGCAGCTTGTTAGCGGTGAACACCGGGGAGCTGTTTTTT. Translating gives CASSLLAVNTGELFF. This chain links TRBV5-1 with TRBJ2-2, with TRBD2 as a possible D gene (6 bases). Germline values: CDR1 SGHRS, CDR2 YFSETQ. Trimming took off 1 base at V and 1 base at J, with 8 bases between the two ends. This CDR3 is 15 amino acids long.

This chain uses TRBV25-1 with TRBJ2-7; 7 positions match TRBD1. Germline assignment: CDR1 MGHDK and CDR2 SYGVNS. The J segment lost 3 bases and the V segment lost 2 bases, leaving 4 bases of the junction unmatched. This CDR3 is 14 amino acids long. CDR3 DNA: TGTGCCAGCAGTGAAGGGACAGCCGACTACGAGCAGTACTTC. Translated, it gives CASSEGTADYEQYF.

The V gene is TRBV7-3, the J gene TRBJ1-6; TRBD1 is a possible D gene (5 bases). Trimming pared 1 base from V and 10 bases from J, leaving 11 bases between. The CDR3 sequence is 14 residues long. Germline V gene sequence: CDR1 SGHTA, CDR2 FQGTGA. The CDR3 loop is CASSLNPGQSPLHF. The CDR3, as DNA: TGTGCCAGCAGCTTAAATCCAGGGCAGTCACCCCTCCACTTT.

CDR3 region: CASTPSSYGYTF. The CDR3 bases are TGTGCCAGCACCCCGAGCTCTTATGGCTACACCTTC. The chain couples TRBV7-9 to TRBJ1-2; D is ambiguous. The CDR3 is made up of 12 amino acids. Trimming left V 7 bases short and J 5 bases short, with 11 bases between. The germline gives CDR1 SEHNR, CDR2 FQNEAQ (reference sequence).

CDR3 bases: TGTGCCAGCAGCGCCAACTCCGGGACCATCTCCTACAATGAGCAGTTCTTC. It specifies CASSANSGTISYNEQFF. V and J are TRBV5-4 and TRBJ2-1; D could derive from TRBD1 or TRBD2 (5 bases each). The CDR3 loop spans 17 amino acids. Looked up from germline, CDR1 is SGHNT and CDR2 is YYREEE (reference sequence). Trimming pared 4 bases from V and 0 bases from J, leaving 17 bases between.

The CDR3 bases are TGTGCCAGCACCGGGACAGTAAATGAAAAACTGTTTTTT. Translation: CASTGTVNEKLFF. The chain couples TRBV2 to TRBJ1-4; 7 bases are a match to TRBD1. CDR1 SNHLY and CDR2 FYNNEI come from the germline V gene. Trimming at V came to 7 bases and at J to 5 bases, leaving 4 bases not matched to a gene. This CDR3 is 13 amino acids long. Drawing the rest from reference TRBV2 and TRBJ1-4, the complete variable domain is EPEVTQTPSHQVTQMGQEVILRCVPISNHLYFYWYRQILGQKVEFLVSFYNNEISEKSEIFDDQFSVERPDGSNFTLKIRSTKLEDSAMYFCASTGTVNEKLFFGSGTQLSVL.

This clone was found once. This sequence joins TRBV7-8 and TRBJ1-1; 8 bases agree with TRBD1. The CDR3 spans 15 residues. V shed 2 bases and J 0 bases; nucleotides not matched to a gene: 2. The germline V gene encodes CDR1 SGHVS and CDR2 FQNEAQ. Here the CDR3 DNA reads TGTGCCAGCAGCTTACCCAGGGGGCTGAACACTGAAGCTTTCTTT. Amino acids: CASSLPRGLNTEAFF.

The genes are TRBV30 and TRBJ2-1; tentatively, D is TRBD1 or TRBD2 (6 bases each). The CDR3 spans 14 residues. Between the trimmed V and J ends, which lost 0 bases and 3 bases, there was a span of 9 bases. The V gene's germline CDR1 is GTSNPN and CDR2 SVGIG (reference sequence). CDR3 bases: TGTGCCTGGAGTGTAGGGGGACTCTACAATGAGCAGTTCTTC. It is translated as CAWSVGGLYNEQFF. Combining the CDR3 with reference TRBV30 and TRBJ2-1 gives the whole variable domain SQTIHQWPATLVQPVGSPLSLECTVEGTSNPNLYWYRQAAGRGLQLLFYSVGIGQISSEVPQNLSASRPQDRQFILSSKKLLLSDSGFYLCAWSVGGLYNEQFFGPGTRLTVL.

This sequence joins TRBV3-1 (or the pseudogene TRBV3-2) and TRBJ1-1, with D possibly being TRBD1 (6 bases). V lost 7 bases and J lost 1, with 10 bases in between. This CDR3 is built from 13 residues. Germline assignment: CDR1 LGHDT and CDR2 YNNKEL (reference sequence). CDR3 sequence: CASIKTGNTEAFF. CDR3 nucleotide sequence: TGTGCCAGCATCAAGACAGGGAACACTGAAGCTTTCTTT.

This chain uses TRBV6-5 with TRBJ1-4, with a possible D match to TRBD1 (5 bases). Trimming removed 0 bases at V and 4 bases at J, with 12 bases between. Germline CDR1 is MNHEY and CDR2 is SVGAGI. The CDR3 runs 16 residues. The CDR3 DNA follows: TGTGCCAGCAGTTACTCAGGAGGGGCGCATAATGAAAAACTGTTTTTT. The encoded protein is CASSYSGGAHNEKLFF.

The DNA of the CDR3 is TGTGCCAGCAGCTTAGGTACTAGCGGGGAAGAGACCCAGTACTTC. Translating it yields CASSLGTSGEETQYF. The chain links TRBV13 to TRBJ2-5, with 10 bases matching TRBD2. This CDR3 comprises 15 residues. The junction had 1 base not matched to a gene; V was cut back by 0 bases and J by 3 bases. Germline V lookup: CDR1 PRHDT, CDR2 FYEKMQ (reference sequence). The variable domain in full, completed from reference TRBV13 and TRBJ2-5, reads AAGVIQSPRHLIKEKRETATLKCYPIPRHDTVYWYQQGPGQDPQFLISFYEKMQSDKGSIPDRFSAQQFSDYHSELNMSSLELGDSALYFCASSLGTSGEETQYFGPGTRLLVL.

The J gene is TRBJ1-2, the V gene TRBV28; D gene ambiguous. The germline V gene encodes CDR1 MDHEN and CDR2 SYDVKM. This CDR3 is built from 13 residues. With 3 bases removed from V and 0 bases from J, the gap between germline ends came to 5 bases. Here the CDR3 reads CASSFATNYGYTF. Here the CDR3 DNA reads TGTGCCAGCAGTTTCGCAACTAACTATGGCTACACCTTC.

The V call is TRBV6-5, the J call TRBJ2-5; the D is unclear. The length of the CDR3 is 12 residues. Per the germline V gene, CDR1 is MNHEY and CDR2 is SVGAGI. V gave up 6 bases and J gave up 1 base, with 6 bases separating them. The CDR3 DNA follows: TGTGCCAGCAGCCTACTCCAAGAGACCCAGTACTTC. Protein sequence: CASSLLQETQYF.

The genes are TRBV5-1 and TRBJ2-1; perhaps TRBD2 as D (5 bases). CDR1 and CDR2 from the germline V gene are SGHRS and YFSETQ. This CDR3 has 17 residues. The V end was cut by 4 bases, the J end by 0 bases, with 17 bases between. The CDR3 here is CASSPLGGSISYNEQFF. The CDR3 DNA reads as TGCGCCAGCAGCCCCCTGGGCGGGTCGATCTCCTACAATGAGCAGTTCTTC.

J is TRBJ1-2 and V is TRBV7-9, with D uncertain. The CDR3 is made up of 14 amino acids. The germline V and J ends were trimmed by 5 bases and 0 bases, with 10 bases remaining between them. Germline V lookup: CDR1 SEHNR, CDR2 FQNEAQ (reference sequence). The CDR3 DNA reads as TGTGCCAGCAGCCCTCGCGAAACTAACTATGGCTACACCTTC. Translated: CASSPRETNYGYTF.

This clone was recorded once. The V call is TRBV5-6, the J call TRBJ2-2; D not resolved. Trimming took 3 bases from V and 1 from J, leaving 10 bases between them. This CDR3 is built from 15 residues. Per germline, CDR1 SGHDT and CDR2 YYEEEE. This CDR3 is CASSYLGLNTGELFF. DNA of the CDR3: TGTGCCAGCAGCTACCTGGGTTTGAACACCGGGGAGCTGTTTTTT.

The chain joins TRBV21-1 to TRBJ1-4. TRBV21-1 is given as a pseudogene. The CDR3 runs 19 residues. The DNA of the CDR3 is TGTGCCAGCAGATGGAGGAAGGGGAACCCTAGGCCCACTAATGAAAAACTGTTTTTT. Translated: CASRWRKGNPRPTNEKLFF.